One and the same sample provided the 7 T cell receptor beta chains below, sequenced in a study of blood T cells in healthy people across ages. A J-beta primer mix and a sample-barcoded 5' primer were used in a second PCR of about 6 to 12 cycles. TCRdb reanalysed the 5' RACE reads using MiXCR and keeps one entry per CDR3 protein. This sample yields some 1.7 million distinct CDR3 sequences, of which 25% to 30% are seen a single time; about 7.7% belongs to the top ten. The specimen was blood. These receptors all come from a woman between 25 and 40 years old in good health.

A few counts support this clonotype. In DNA, the CDR3 is TGTGCCACCAGCAGAGATCGAACCGCCTACGCGGAGCTGTTTTTT. It yields the protein CATSRDRTAYAELFF. The chain carries TRBV15 and TRBJ2-2, with no clear D. Germline CDR1 reads LNHNV; CDR2 reads YYDKDF (reference sequence). The ends were cut back, 0 bases at V and 10 bases at J, with 15 bases in the middle. The CDR3 runs 15 residues. Full variable domain (missing parts from reference TRBV15 and TRBJ2-2): DAMVIQNPRYQVTQFGKPVTLSCSQTLNHNVMYWYQQKSSQAPKLLFHYYDKDFNNEADTPDNFQSRRPNTSFCFLDIRSPGLGDTAMYLCATSRDRTAYAELFFGEGSRLTVL.

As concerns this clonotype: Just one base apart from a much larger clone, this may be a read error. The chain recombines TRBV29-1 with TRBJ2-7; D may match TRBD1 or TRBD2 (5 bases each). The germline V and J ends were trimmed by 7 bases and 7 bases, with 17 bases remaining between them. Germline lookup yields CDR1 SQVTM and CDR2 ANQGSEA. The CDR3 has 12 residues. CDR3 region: CSAGHLIEEQYF. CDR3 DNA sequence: TGCAGCGCGGGGCACCTAATAGAGGAGCAGTACTTC.

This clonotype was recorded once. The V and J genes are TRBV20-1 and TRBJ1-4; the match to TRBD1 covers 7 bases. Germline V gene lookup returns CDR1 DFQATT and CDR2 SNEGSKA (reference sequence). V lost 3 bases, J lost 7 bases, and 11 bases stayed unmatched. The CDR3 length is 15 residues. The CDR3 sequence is CSASRGAGGGEKLFF. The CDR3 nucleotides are TGCAGTGCTAGCCGGGGCGCAGGGGGTGGTGAAAAACTGTTTTTT.

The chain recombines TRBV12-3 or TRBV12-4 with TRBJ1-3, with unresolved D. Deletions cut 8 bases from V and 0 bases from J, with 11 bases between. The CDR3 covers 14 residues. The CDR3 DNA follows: TGTGCCAGCGGCCCGGACGGCTCTGGAAACACCATATATTTT. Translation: CASGPDGSGNTIYF.

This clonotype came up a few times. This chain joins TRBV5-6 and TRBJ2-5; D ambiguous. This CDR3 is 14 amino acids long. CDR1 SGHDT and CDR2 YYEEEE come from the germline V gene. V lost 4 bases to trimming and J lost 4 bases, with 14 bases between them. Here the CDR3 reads CASSPLGSGETQYF. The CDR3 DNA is TGTGCCAGCAGCCCCCTGGGGTCGGGAGAGACCCAGTACTTC.

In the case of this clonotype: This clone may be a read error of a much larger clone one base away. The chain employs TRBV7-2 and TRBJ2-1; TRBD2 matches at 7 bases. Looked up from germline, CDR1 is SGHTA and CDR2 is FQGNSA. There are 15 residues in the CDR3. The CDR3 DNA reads TGTGTCAGCAGCCCAGGGACTACCGCCTACAATGAGCAGTTCTTC. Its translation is CVSSPGTTAYNEQFF.

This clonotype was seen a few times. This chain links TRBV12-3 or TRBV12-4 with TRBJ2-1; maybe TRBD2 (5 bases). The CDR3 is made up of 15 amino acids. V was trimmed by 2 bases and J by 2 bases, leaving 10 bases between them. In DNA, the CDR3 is TGTGCCAGCAGTTTAAGGGCTAGCCCCTACAATGAGCAGTTCTTC. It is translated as CASSLRASPYNEQFF.